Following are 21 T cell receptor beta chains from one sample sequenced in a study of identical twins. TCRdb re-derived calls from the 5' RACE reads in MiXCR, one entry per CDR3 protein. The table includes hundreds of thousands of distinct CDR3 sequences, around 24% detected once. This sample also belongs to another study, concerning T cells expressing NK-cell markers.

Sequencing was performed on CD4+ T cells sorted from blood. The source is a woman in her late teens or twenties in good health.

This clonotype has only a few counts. In nucleotides, the CDR3 is TGCAGCGTTGCGCCCAGCCCCAATCAGCCCCAGCATTTT. The encoded protein is CSVAPSPNQPQHF. The chain has TRBV29-1 and TRBJ1-5; D remains ambiguous. Germline loops: CDR1 SQVTM, CDR2 ANQGSEA. With 4 bases removed from V and 3 bases from J, the gap between germline ends came to 10 bases. This CDR3 comprises 13 residues.

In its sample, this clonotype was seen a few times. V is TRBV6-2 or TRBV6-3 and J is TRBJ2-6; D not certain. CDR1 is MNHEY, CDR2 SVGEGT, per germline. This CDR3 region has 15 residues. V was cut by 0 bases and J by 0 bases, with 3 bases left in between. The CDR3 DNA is TGTGCCAGCAGTTACTCGGGCTCTGGGGCCAACGTCCTGACTTTC. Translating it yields CASSYSGSGANVLTF.

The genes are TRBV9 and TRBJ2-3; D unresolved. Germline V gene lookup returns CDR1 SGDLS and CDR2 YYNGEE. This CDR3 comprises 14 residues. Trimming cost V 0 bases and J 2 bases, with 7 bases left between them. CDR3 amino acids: CASSVDGYTDTQYF. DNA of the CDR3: TGTGCCAGCAGCGTAGATGGATACACAGATACGCAGTATTTT.

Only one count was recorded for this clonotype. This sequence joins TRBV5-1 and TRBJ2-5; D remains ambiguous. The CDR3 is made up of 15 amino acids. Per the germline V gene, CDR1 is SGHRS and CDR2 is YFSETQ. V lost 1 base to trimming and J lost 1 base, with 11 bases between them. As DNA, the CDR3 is TGCGCCAGCAGCTTGAACGGGCCCGTCCAAGAGACCCAGTACTTC. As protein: CASSLNGPVQETQYF.

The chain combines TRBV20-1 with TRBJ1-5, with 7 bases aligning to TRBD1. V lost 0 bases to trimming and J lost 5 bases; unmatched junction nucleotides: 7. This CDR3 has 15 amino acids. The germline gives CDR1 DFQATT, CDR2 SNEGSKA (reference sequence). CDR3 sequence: CSARDEGGAYQPQHF. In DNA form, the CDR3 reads TGCAGTGCTAGAGATGAAGGGGGCGCGTATCAGCCCCAGCATTTT.

In DNA, the CDR3 is TGTGCCAGAGCCGGACAGAGCTCCTACGAGCAGTACTTC. It specifies CARAGQSSYEQYF. J is TRBJ2-7 and V is TRBV2, with D possibly TRBD1 on 6 matching bases. With 9 bases removed from V and 0 bases from J, the gap between germline ends came to 12 bases. Germline V gene sequence: CDR1 SNHLY, CDR2 FYNNEI. The CDR3 runs to 13 residues.

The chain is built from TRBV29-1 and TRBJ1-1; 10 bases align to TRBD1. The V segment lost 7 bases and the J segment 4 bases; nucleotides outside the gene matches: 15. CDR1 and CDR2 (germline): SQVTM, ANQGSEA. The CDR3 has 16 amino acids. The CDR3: CSGGGQGMVGSTEAFF. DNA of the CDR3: TGCAGCGGAGGGGGACAGGGGATGGTAGGGAGCACTGAAGCTTTCTTT.

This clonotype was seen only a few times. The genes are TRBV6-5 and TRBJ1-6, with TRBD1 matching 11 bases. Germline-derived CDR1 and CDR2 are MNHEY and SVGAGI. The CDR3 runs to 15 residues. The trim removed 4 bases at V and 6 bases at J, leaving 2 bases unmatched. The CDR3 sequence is CASSWGQGGNSPLHF. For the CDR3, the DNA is TGTGCCAGCAGTTGGGGACAGGGGGGTAATTCACCCCTCCACTTT.

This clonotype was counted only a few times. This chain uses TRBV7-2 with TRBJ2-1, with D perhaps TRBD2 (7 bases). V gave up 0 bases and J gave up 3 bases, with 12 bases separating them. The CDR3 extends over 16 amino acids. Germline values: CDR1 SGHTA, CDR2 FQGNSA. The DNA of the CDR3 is TGTGCCAGCAGCTTAGCGTCGGGGGGCGGCTACAATGAGCAGTTCTTC. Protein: CASSLASGGGYNEQFF.

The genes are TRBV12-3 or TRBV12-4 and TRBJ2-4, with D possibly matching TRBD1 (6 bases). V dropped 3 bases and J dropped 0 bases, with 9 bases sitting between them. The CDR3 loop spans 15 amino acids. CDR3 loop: CASSLGALAKNIQYF. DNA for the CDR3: TGTGCCAGCAGTTTGGGGGCTCTAGCCAAAAACATTCAGTACTTC.

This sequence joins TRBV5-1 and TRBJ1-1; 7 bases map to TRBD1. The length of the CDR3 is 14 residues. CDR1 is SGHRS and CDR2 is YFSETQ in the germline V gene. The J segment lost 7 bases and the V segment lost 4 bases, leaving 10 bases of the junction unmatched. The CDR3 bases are TGCGCCAGCAGCATCGGGACAGTCTTAGGTGAAGCTTTCTTT. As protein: CASSIGTVLGEAFF.

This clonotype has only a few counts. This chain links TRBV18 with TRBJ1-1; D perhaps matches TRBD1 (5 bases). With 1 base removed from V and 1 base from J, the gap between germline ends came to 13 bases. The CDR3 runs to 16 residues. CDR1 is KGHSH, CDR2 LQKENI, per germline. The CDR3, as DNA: TGTGCCAGCTCACCACTAGGGGTTACGGGGAACACTGAAGCTTTCTTT. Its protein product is CASSPLGVTGNTEAFF.

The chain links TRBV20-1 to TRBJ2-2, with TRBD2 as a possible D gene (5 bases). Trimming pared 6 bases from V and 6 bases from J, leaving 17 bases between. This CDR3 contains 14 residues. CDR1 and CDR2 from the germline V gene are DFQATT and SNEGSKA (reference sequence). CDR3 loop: CSAPEGSVSGELFF. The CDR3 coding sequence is TGCAGTGCCCCCGAGGGATCCGTCTCCGGGGAGCTGTTTTTT.

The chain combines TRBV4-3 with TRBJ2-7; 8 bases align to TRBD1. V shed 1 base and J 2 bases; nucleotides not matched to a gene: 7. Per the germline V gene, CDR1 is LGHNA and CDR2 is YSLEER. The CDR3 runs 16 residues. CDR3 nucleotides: TGCGCCAGCAGCCAAGTTAGGGGACAGGCGGCCTACGAGCAGTACTTC. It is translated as CASSQVRGQAAYEQYF.

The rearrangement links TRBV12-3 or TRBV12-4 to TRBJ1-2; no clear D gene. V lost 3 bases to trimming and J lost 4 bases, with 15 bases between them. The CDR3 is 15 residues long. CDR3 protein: CASSFIESSPYGYTF. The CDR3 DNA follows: TGTGCCAGCAGTTTCATCGAGTCCTCCCCCTATGGCTACACCTTC.

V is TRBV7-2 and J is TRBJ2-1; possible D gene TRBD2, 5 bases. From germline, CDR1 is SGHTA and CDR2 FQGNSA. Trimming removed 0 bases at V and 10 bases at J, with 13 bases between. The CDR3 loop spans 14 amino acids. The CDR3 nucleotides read TGTGCCAGCAGCTTAGCGGCGCACGGGAAAGAGCAGTTCTTC. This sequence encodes CASSLAAHGKEQFF.

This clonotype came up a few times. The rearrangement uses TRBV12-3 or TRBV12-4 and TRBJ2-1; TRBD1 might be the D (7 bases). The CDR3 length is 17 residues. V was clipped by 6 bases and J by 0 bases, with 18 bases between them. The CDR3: CASSLRAGQSSYNEQFF. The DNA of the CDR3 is TGTGCCAGCAGCTTGCGGGCGGGACAGAGCTCCTACAATGAGCAGTTCTTC.

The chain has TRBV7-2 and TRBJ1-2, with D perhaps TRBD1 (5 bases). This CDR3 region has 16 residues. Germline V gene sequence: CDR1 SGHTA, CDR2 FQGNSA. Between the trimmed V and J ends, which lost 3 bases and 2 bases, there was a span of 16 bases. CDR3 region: CASSFEPGRGNYGYTF. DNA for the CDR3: TGTGCCAGCAGCTTTGAACCGGGACGCGGAAACTATGGCTACACCTTC.

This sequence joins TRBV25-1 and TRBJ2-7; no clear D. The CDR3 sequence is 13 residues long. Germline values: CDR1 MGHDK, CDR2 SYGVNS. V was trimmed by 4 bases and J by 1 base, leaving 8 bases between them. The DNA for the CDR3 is TGTGCCAGCAGTGCGAGGCATTCCTACGAGCAGTACTTC. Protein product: CASSARHSYEQYF.

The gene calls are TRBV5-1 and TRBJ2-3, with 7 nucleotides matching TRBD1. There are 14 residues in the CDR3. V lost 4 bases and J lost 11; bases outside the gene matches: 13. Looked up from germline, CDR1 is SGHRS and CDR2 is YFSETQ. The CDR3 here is CASSQTGVAERQYF. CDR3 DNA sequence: TGCGCCAGCAGCCAAACAGGGGTGGCAGAGAGGCAGTATTTT.

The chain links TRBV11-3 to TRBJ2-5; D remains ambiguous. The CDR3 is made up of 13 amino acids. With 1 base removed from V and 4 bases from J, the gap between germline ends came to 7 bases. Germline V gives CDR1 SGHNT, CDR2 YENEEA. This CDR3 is CASSLGPGETQYF. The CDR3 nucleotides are TGTGCCAGCAGCTTAGGGCCGGGAGAGACCCAGTACTTC.